This T cell receptor (beta chain) was captured by sequencing in a study of T cells of healthy individuals. From the 5' RACE reads, TCRdb called clonotypes with MiXCR, one entry per CDR3 protein. The sample lists 90,000 to 100,000 distinct CDR3 sequences, 17% occurring once. Trimming removed 0 bases from V and 2 bases from J, with 5 bases in between. This CDR3 comprises 14 residues. CDR1 LGHDT and CDR2 YNNKEL come from the germline V gene (reference sequence). The receptor was isolated from a human donor in good health. The chain uses TRBV3-1 and TRBJ1-5; unclear D gene. The CDR3 here is CASSQELGNQPQHF. CDR3 nucleotides: TGTGCCAGCAGCCAAGAGTTGGGCAATCAGCCCCAGCATTTT.